Below, 24 T cell receptor beta chains from the same sample are listed, as sequenced in a study of control samples from healthy donors and cancer patients. This table comes from immunoSEQ multiplex PCR, and its TCRdb copy is limited to in-frame clones, with some not included. The sample yields about 180,000 clones, approximately 90% seen once. Sample: blood. These receptors were collected from a man aged 25 to 40 in good health.

The V and J genes are TRBV7-8 and TRBJ2-2, with D maybe TRBD1 (5 bases). With 1 base removed from V and 7 bases from J, the gap between germline ends came to 10 bases. Germline CDR1 reads SGHVS; CDR2 reads FQNEAQ. The CDR3 loop spans 14 amino acids. CDR3 sequence: CASSLGGAHGELFF. In nucleotides, the CDR3 is TGTGCCAGCAGCTTAGGTGGGGCTCACGGGGAGCTGTTTTTT.

V is TRBV18 and J is TRBJ1-2; no firm D call. Germline values: CDR1 KGHSH, CDR2 LQKENI. Trimming removed 2 bases at V and 0 bases at J, with 10 bases between. This CDR3 is 15 amino acids long. Here the CDR3 DNA reads TGTGCCAGCTCACCAGTTCTGGAGACTAACTATGGCTACACCTTC. Protein: CASSPVLETNYGYTF. The full variable domain, completed using reference TRBV18 and TRBJ1-2, is NAGVMQNPRHLVRRRGQEARLRCSPMKGHSHVYWYRQLPEEGLKFMVYLQKENIIDESGMPKERFSAEFPKEGPSILRIQQVVRGDSAAYFCASSPVLETNYGYTFGSGTRLTVV.

The rearrangement joins TRBV10-2 to TRBJ2-6; D unresolved. Germline V gene lookup returns CDR1 WSHSY and CDR2 SAAADI. The CDR3 has 16 residues. Trimming left V 2 bases short and J 0 bases short, with 8 bases between. CDR3 coding DNA: TGCGCCAGCAGTGAGGACGTCTACTCTGGGGCCAACGTCCTGACTTTC. This codes for CASSEDVYSGANVLTF.

The chain is built from TRBV7-9 and TRBJ1-1, with 7 bases lining up with TRBD1. The V gene's germline CDR1 is SEHNR and CDR2 FQNEAQ (reference sequence). This CDR3 contains 13 residues. V shed 8 bases, J shed 2 bases, and the junction held 5 bases outside the gene matches. CDR3 residues: CASVTGINTEAFF. The CDR3 bases are TGTGCCAGCGTGACAGGGATTAACACTGAAGCTTTCTTT. The whole variable domain, filled in from reference TRBV7-9 and TRBJ1-1, reads DTGVSQNPRHKITKRGQNVTFRCDPISEHNRLYWYRQTLGQGPEFLTYFQNEAQLEKSRLLSDRFSAERPKGSFSTLEIQRTEQGDSAMYLCASVTGINTEAFFGQGTRLTVV.

CDR3 region: CASGLGTEAFF. In DNA, the CDR3 is TGTGCTAGTGGTTTGGGCACTGAAGCTTTCTTT. The chain combines TRBV12-5 with TRBJ1-1; D remains unclear. V was cut by 1 base and J by 4 bases, with 1 base left in between. The germline V gene has CDR1 LGHNT and CDR2 FRNRAP. CDR3 length: 11 residues.

This clone was recorded only once. This chain uses TRBV9 with TRBJ2-3; 11 bases line up with TRBD1. Trimming cost V 4 bases and J 1 base; bases outside gene matches: 2. Germline CDR1 reads SGDLS; CDR2 reads YYNGEE. This CDR3 has 15 amino acids. DNA of the CDR3: TGTGCCAGCAGCTTGGACAGGGGGCGCACAGATACGCAGTATTTT. This sequence encodes CASSLDRGRTDTQYF.

The rearrangement joins TRBV5-4 to TRBJ2-6; no firm D call. There are 14 residues in the CDR3. CDR1 SGHNT and CDR2 YYREEE come from the germline V gene (reference sequence). With 4 bases removed from V and 2 bases from J, the gap between germline ends came to 7 bases. The CDR3: CASSQDAGANVLTF. The CDR3 DNA sequence: TGTGCCAGCAGCCAGGACGCTGGGGCCAACGTCCTGACTTTC.

This sequence joins TRBV12-5 and TRBJ1-4, with D possibly TRBD1 on 5 matching bases. Trimming took off 1 base at V and 7 bases at J, with 13 bases between the two ends. Per the germline V gene, CDR1 is LGHNT and CDR2 is FRNRAP. The CDR3 is 15 amino acids. The CDR3 nucleotides are TGTGCTAGTGGTTTGGAGGGACGAGCCGGTGAAAAACTGTTTTTT. It translates to CASGLEGRAGEKLFF.

The chain is built from TRBV5-6 and TRBJ1-1, with a tentative D call TRBD1 (5 bases). This CDR3 contains 14 residues. Germline assignment: CDR1 SGHDT and CDR2 YYEEEE. Trimming took 0 bases from V and 5 from J, leaving 11 bases between them. This CDR3 is CASSLAGGVTEAFF. The CDR3 nucleotides read TGTGCCAGCAGCTTGGCCGGAGGGGTTACTGAAGCTTTCTTT.

The chain recombines TRBV5-6 with TRBJ2-7; TRBD1 matches 7 bases. This CDR3 has 15 residues. The junction had 6 bases not matched to a gene; V was cut back by 0 bases and J by 3 bases. CDR1 SGHDT and CDR2 YYEEEE come from the germline V gene. The CDR3 DNA reads as TGTGCCAGCAGCTTGGTCGACAGGGACAACTACGAGCAGTACTTC. It specifies CASSLVDRDNYEQYF.

This chain connects TRBV11-2 to TRBJ2-5; 7 bases are a match to TRBD2. The CDR3 is made up of 15 amino acids. After removal of 4 bases from V and 3 bases from J, the junction contained 8 bases not matched to a gene. CDR1 is SGHAT, CDR2 FQNNGV, per germline. CDR3 in DNA: TGTGCCAGCAGCTCCCTGAAGGGGACTAAAGAGACCCAGTACTTC. It yields the protein CASSSLKGTKETQYF.

The chain uses TRBV19 and TRBJ2-3, with 11 positions matching TRBD2. Germline loops: CDR1 LNHDA, CDR2 SQIVND (reference sequence). J was trimmed by 7 bases and V by 5 bases; bases with no gene match: 5. The length of the CDR3 is 14 residues. CDR3 bases: TGTGCCAGTAGTGTTAGCGGGGGGGCAAATACGCAGTATTTT. It codes for CASSVSGGANTQYF.

The CDR3 is CASSSPQGAHEQYF. The CDR3 coding sequence is TGTGCCAGCAGTTCTCCACAGGGGGCCCACGAGCAGTACTTC. J is TRBJ2-7 and V is TRBV28, with TRBD1 identical over 9 bases. From germline, CDR1 is MDHEN and CDR2 SYDVKM. Trimming removed 4 bases from V and 5 bases from J; junction bases left unmatched: 6. The CDR3 loop spans 14 amino acids.

The V and J genes are TRBV12-3 or TRBV12-4 and TRBJ1-2, with a possible D match to TRBD1 (5 bases). The CDR3 has 13 amino acids. V was cut by 6 bases and J by 5 bases, with 13 bases left in between. This chain's CDR3 is CASSRGHLYGYTF. The CDR3 DNA sequence: TGTGCCAGCAGCCGAGGACATCTTTATGGCTACACCTTC.

This clone came up once. This chain links TRBV18 with TRBJ2-2; D gene ambiguous. Germline lookup yields CDR1 KGHSH and CDR2 LQKENI. CDR3 size: 12 residues. V lost 5 bases and J lost 6, with 7 bases in between. The CDR3, as DNA: TGTGCCAGCTCAACCGGCGCCGGGGAGCTGTTTTTT. Its protein product is CASSTGAGELFF.

The chain uses TRBV7-2 and TRBJ1-6; a weak D match, TRBD1 (6 bases). The ends were cut back, 4 bases at V and 6 bases at J, with 10 bases in the middle. The CDR3 totals 14 residues. Germline loops: CDR1 SGHTA, CDR2 FQGNSA. CDR3 loop: CASSYDRINSPLHF. The CDR3 coding sequence is TGTGCCAGCAGCTATGACAGGATTAATTCACCCCTCCACTTT.

This clone was counted once. The J gene is TRBJ2-5, the V gene TRBV2; 12 bases fit TRBD2. V shed 1 base, J shed 2 bases, and the junction held 5 bases outside the gene matches. This CDR3 spans 17 amino acids. From germline, CDR1 is SNHLY and CDR2 FYNNEI. In DNA, the CDR3 is TGTGCCAGCAGTGAAGAAGGACTAGCGGGGATACAAGAGACCCAGTACTTC. As protein: CASSEEGLAGIQETQYF.

The sample holds one count of this clone. The chain uses TRBV5-1 and TRBJ1-2; TRBD1 is a possible D gene (5 bases). Trimming took off 6 bases at V and 4 bases at J, with 16 bases between the two ends. The CDR3 extends over 14 amino acids. Germline CDR1 SGHRS, CDR2 YFSETQ. CDR3 region: CASTPGADLYGYTF. The CDR3 coding sequence is TGCGCCAGCACCCCCGGGGCAGACCTCTATGGCTACACCTTC.

V and J are TRBV19 and TRBJ1-5; no definite D call. The CDR3 consists of 16 residues. The germline V gene encodes CDR1 LNHDA and CDR2 SQIVND (reference sequence). Trimming took 3 bases from V and 1 from J, leaving 13 bases between them. The CDR3 spells CASSMGGFWSNQPQHF. DNA of the CDR3: TGTGCCAGTAGTATGGGAGGGTTTTGGAGCAATCAGCCCCAGCATTTT.

This CDR3 reads CASSQGQGGGQPQHF. CDR3 bases: TGTGCCAGCAGCCAAGGGCAGGGAGGCGGCCAGCCCCAGCATTTT. The V and J genes are TRBV3-1 (or the pseudogene TRBV3-2) and TRBJ1-5, with D perhaps TRBD1 (5 bases). V was pared by 1 base and J by 7 bases, with 14 bases between. The CDR3 has 15 residues. Germline CDR1 is LGHDT and CDR2 is YNNKEL (reference sequence).

The gene calls are TRBV24-1 and TRBJ2-2; D perhaps matches TRBD2 (6 bases). Between the trimmed V and J ends, which lost 8 bases and 7 bases, there was a span of 10 bases. Germline V gene data show CDR1 as KGHDR and CDR2 as SFDVKD. CDR3 length: 12 residues. The CDR3 DNA is TGTGCCACCACCTCGCGGGGCGGGGAGCTGTTTTTT. This translates into CATTSRGGELFF.

The chain links TRBV5-1 to TRBJ2-1; 9 bases align to TRBD1. This CDR3 has 15 residues. V lost 0 bases, J lost 7 bases, and 5 bases stayed unmatched. The V gene's germline CDR1 is SGHRS and CDR2 YFSETQ. The CDR3: CASSLDRGRVNEQFF. DNA for the CDR3: TGCGCCAGCAGCTTGGACAGGGGGCGCGTAAATGAGCAGTTCTTC.

The chain links TRBV6-2 or TRBV6-3 to TRBJ1-6; D ambiguous. The germline V and J ends were trimmed by 6 bases and 13 bases, with 13 bases remaining between them. Germline CDR1 reads MNHEY; CDR2 reads SVGEGT. The CDR3 extends over 12 amino acids. CDR3 sequence reads: CASSLTFVPLHF. CDR3 nucleotides: TGTGCCAGCAGCCTTACGTTTGTCCCCCTCCACTTT.

The J gene is TRBJ1-3, the V gene TRBV3-1 (or the pseudogene TRBV3-2), with D unresolved. The length of the CDR3 is 15 residues. Per germline, CDR1 LGHDT and CDR2 YNNKEL (reference sequence). Between the trimmed V and J ends, which lost 4 bases and 5 bases, there was a span of 15 bases. CDR3 sequence: CASSRENHARNTIYF. CDR3 DNA sequence: TGTGCCAGCAGCCGGGAAAATCACGCACGAAACACCATATATTTT.